The entry below gives a single T cell receptor (beta chain) sequence along with its context. No antigen is known for it. This entry belongs to a study of cytomegalovirus exposure and HLA in healthy donors. Study results and caveats: It was reported in a later analysis that an Asian-associated ancestry cluster showed fewer N-insertions than the 666-donor mean. In a later analysis, at a false discovery rate of 0.05, approximately 15,000 TCR beta sequences matched HLA alleles.

With 60 Vbeta and 13 Jbeta primers, the PCR was carried out. The table came from immunoSEQ multiplex PCR; TCRdb's copy has only in-frame clones and leaves some out. Of about 120,000 clones listed, 70% to 85% are singletons. This CDR3 comprises 14 residues. V gave up 5 bases and J gave up 7 bases; unmatched junction bases: 10. Germline V gene data show CDR1 as MNHEY and CDR2 as SMNVEV (reference sequence). The sequence derives from a man aged 35 to 55 in good health and CMV-seropositive. The V call is TRBV27, the J call TRBJ2-7; 8 positions agree with TRBD2. The sample comprised PBMCs. The CDR3 nucleotides are TGTGCCAGCAGTCGACTAGCGAGCCCGGGGGAGCAGTACTTC. Amino acid sequence: CASSRLASPGEQYF.